The table lists the clone carrying this TCR beta chain with a few counts. Antigen specificity is unknown. Quantitative barcoded 5'-RACE was used to prepare TCR beta libraries. Each CDR3 protein gets one entry after TCRdb re-called the 5' RACE reads with MiXCR. The sample lists 350,000 to 450,000 distinct CDR3 sequences; 25% to 30% were seen once. This record belongs to a study of CD8 T cells in ankylosing spondylitis. Study-level results: Disease-linked clones reportedly showed significant enrichment in matched ankylosing spondylitis synovial fluid. Some of the motif variants had earlier been found in reactive arthritis patients' fluid and blood. Disease-linked clones had a CD8+ phenotype and relatively low frequency in peripheral blood. Blood from ankylosing spondylitis patients appeared to carry a characteristic roughly eight-variant TCR beta motif.

The germline CDR1 and CDR2 sequences are SGHDN and FVKESK. The CDR3 totals 15 residues. Between the trimmed V and J ends, which lost 1 base and 4 bases, there was a span of 10 bases. The clonotype originates from a male donor with ankylosing spondylitis. The chain combines TRBV14 with TRBJ2-2; D is unresolved. The sequencing sample was made of blood, either unsorted or a sorted T cell fraction (not recorded which). For the CDR3, the DNA is TGTGCCAGCAGCCAAGCTTCGCGCGGCACCGGGGAGCTGTTTTTT. This encodes CASSQASRGTGELFF.